This T cell receptor beta chain is from a study of glioma-infiltrating T cells. Study conclusions and caveats: Tissue and blood shared very few CDR3 sequences. Gliomas, especially low-grade, showed above-expected tissue-blood divergence; non-neoplastic patients showed below.

The CDR3 has 15 amino acids. CDR1 and CDR2 from the germline V gene are MNHNS and SASEGT. V dropped 5 bases and J dropped 0 bases, with 12 bases sitting between them. Using RNA template, CDR3s of TCR alpha and beta were amplified with iRepertoire arm-PCR. For one-step reverse transcription and amplification, 100-400 ng of tissue mRNA or PBMC total RNA was used. TCRdb re-called the multiplex PCR reads through MiXCR, storing one row per CDR3 protein. The data hold 100,000 to 150,000 distinct CDR3 sequences, with under 25% observed a single time. In this sample, this clonotype turned up many times. Its antigen remains unknown.

The chain links TRBV6-1 to TRBJ2-3; D is unclear. The sequencing sample was made of glioma tissue, nonneoplastic brain tissue, or PBMCs (not recorded which). This TCR was recovered from a human donor with low-grade glioma or glioblastoma, undergoing nonglioma brain surgery, or in good health (not recorded which). The CDR3 DNA is TGTGCCAGCAGTCCCGCACAGCTAAGCACAGATACGCAGTATTTT. This gives the protein CASSPAQLSTDTQYF.